The next 20 T cell receptor beta chains were all read from a single sample in a study of blood T cell repertoires in COVID-19. The table came from immunoSEQ multiplex PCR; TCRdb's copy has only in-frame clones and leaves some out. The profile shows about 190,000 clones, roughly 90% of them singletons. The sequencing input was peripheral blood. The receptors were sampled from a man in his forties or fifties with acute or convalescent COVID-19.

The chain recombines TRBV2 with TRBJ1-1, with D tentatively TRBD1 (5 bases). Trimming removed 1 base at V and 4 bases at J, with 10 bases between. Germline-derived CDR1 and CDR2 are SNHLY and FYNNEI. The CDR3 is 14 residues long. The CDR3 region is CASSEGQGPTEAFF. The CDR3 bases are TGTGCCAGCAGTGAAGGTCAGGGCCCCACTGAAGCTTTCTTT.

V and J are TRBV11-2 and TRBJ2-3; the match to TRBD2 covers 8 bases. The CDR3 is made up of 16 amino acids. V gave up 4 bases and J gave up 0 bases; unmatched junction bases: 6. Germline V gene data show CDR1 as SGHAT and CDR2 as FQNNGV. The CDR3: CASSSMTSASTDTQYF. CDR3 bases: TGTGCCAGCAGCTCTATGACTAGCGCAAGCACAGATACGCAGTATTTT. The full variable domain, with the rest looked up from reference TRBV11-2 and TRBJ2-3, is EAGVAQSPRYKIIEKRQSVAFWCNPISGHATLYWYQQILGQGPKLLIQFQNNGVVDDSQLPKDRFSAERLKGVDSTLKIQPAKLEDSAVYLCASSSMTSASTDTQYFGPGTRLTVL.

This clone turned up a few times. The chain carries TRBV3-1 (or the pseudogene TRBV3-2) and TRBJ2-3; D might be TRBD2 (6 bases). Germline CDR1 is LGHDT and CDR2 is YNNKEL (reference sequence). This CDR3 region has 14 residues. V gave up 0 bases and J gave up 6 bases, with 10 bases separating them. For the CDR3, the DNA is TGTGCCAGCAGCCAAGATCTCCTAGCGGATACGCAGTATTTT. As protein: CASSQDLLADTQYF.

The chain combines TRBV10-1 with TRBJ2-7; tentative D call: TRBD2 (5 bases). Germline lookup yields CDR1 WNHNN and CDR2 SYGVQD (reference sequence). This CDR3 is built from 14 residues. Trimming cost V 1 base and J 4 bases, with 11 bases left between them. CDR3 region: CASSEWRNGYEQYF. CDR3 in DNA: TGCGCCAGCAGTGAGTGGAGGAATGGGTACGAGCAGTACTTC.

CDR3 amino acids: CASRKDGTNTGELFF. Here the CDR3 DNA reads TGTGCCAGCAGAAAGGACGGGACGAACACCGGGGAGCTGTTTTTT. The J gene is TRBJ2-2, the V gene TRBV6-5; D possibly corresponds to TRBD2 (5 bases). V shed 6 bases and J shed 0 bases, with 11 bases lying between them. Germline V gene data show CDR1 as MNHEY and CDR2 as SVGAGI. This CDR3 spans 15 amino acids.

The chain has TRBV28 and TRBJ2-1; 10 nucleotides align to TRBD2. V lost 8 bases and J lost 8; bases outside the gene matches: 9. Germline V lookup: CDR1 MDHEN, CDR2 SYDVKM. There are 14 residues in the CDR3. The DNA for the CDR3 is TGTGCCAGCTCAACGGGACTAGCGCGCCATGAGCAGTTCTTC. It specifies CASSTGLARHEQFF.

V gene TRBV4-2 combines with J gene TRBJ2-3, with TRBD2 identical over 8 bases. This CDR3 contains 18 residues. V lost 0 bases, J lost 1 base, and 9 bases stayed unmatched. The germline V gene has CDR1 LGHNA and CDR2 YNFKEQ. Here the CDR3 DNA reads TGTGCCAGCAGCCAAGATATCCGTCGGGGGGGCGGCACAGATACGCAGTATTTT. The encoded protein is CASSQDIRRGGGTDTQYF.

This rearrangement joins TRBV19 to TRBJ1-2; D gene uncertain. The V gene's germline CDR1 is LNHDA and CDR2 SQIVND (reference sequence). Trimming pared 4 bases from V and 4 bases from J, leaving 10 bases between. This CDR3 region has 13 residues. The CDR3 sequence is CASSNAGVYGYTF. The CDR3 DNA reads TGTGCCAGTAGTAATGCAGGCGTCTATGGCTACACCTTC.

Only a few counts were recorded for this clone. The chain carries TRBV19 and TRBJ1-6; tentative D call: TRBD1 (6 bases). The CDR3 has 15 amino acids. Deletions cut 4 bases from V and 8 bases from J, with 15 bases between. The V gene's germline CDR1 is LNHDA and CDR2 SQIVND (reference sequence). For the CDR3, the DNA is TGTGCCAGTAGTAGGGCAGGGGTGATGGATTCACCCCTCCACTTT. As protein: CASSRAGVMDSPLHF.

This clone was counted a few times. The CDR3 is CASRRQGTQYF. Here the CDR3 DNA reads TGTGCCAGCAGGAGGCAGGGGACGCAGTATTTT. The rearrangement uses TRBV6-5 and TRBJ2-3, with D perhaps matching TRBD1 (6 bases). This CDR3 is built from 11 residues. V was pared by 6 bases and J by 9 bases, with 10 bases between. CDR1 is MNHEY, CDR2 SVGAGI, per germline.

J is TRBJ2-3 and V is TRBV5-1, with 8 bases identical to TRBD2. J was trimmed by 6 bases and V by 3 bases; bases with no gene match: 9. The V gene's germline CDR1 is SGHRS and CDR2 YFSETQ. The CDR3 has 15 residues. This CDR3 is CASSSSTSEWDTQYF. The CDR3 DNA is TGCGCCAGCAGCTCTTCGACTAGCGAGTGGGATACGCAGTATTTT.

The V call is TRBV11-3, the J call TRBJ2-6, with D perhaps matching TRBD1 (6 bases). Germline assignment: CDR1 SGHNT and CDR2 YENEEA. CDR3 length equals 17 residues. V was clipped by 0 bases and J by 1 base, with 10 bases between them. The CDR3 bases are TGTGCCAGCAGCTTAGACGTCAGGGGATCTGGGGCCAACGTCCTGACTTTC. Translated: CASSLDVRGSGANVLTF.

This chain connects TRBV5-4 to TRBJ2-5; 8 bases line up with TRBD2. This CDR3 region has 18 residues. Germline values: CDR1 SGHNT, CDR2 YYREEE (reference sequence). The V gene end was trimmed by 3 bases and the J gene end by 2 bases; junction bases not matched to a gene: 15. The CDR3 DNA reads as TGTGCCAGCAGCTCGGGGGGGGTGGCGGGAGTTGAACAAGAGACCCAGTACTTC. Amino acids: CASSSGGVAGVEQETQYF.

The rearrangement links TRBV6-5 to TRBJ1-6, with 7 nucleotides matching TRBD1. With V trimmed by 6 bases and J by 4 bases, 3 bases remained unmatched. This CDR3 has 14 residues. Germline CDR1 MNHEY, CDR2 SVGAGI. Written as DNA, the CDR3 is TGTGCCAGCAGACCGGGACAGTATAATTCACCCCTCCACTTT. Encoded protein: CASRPGQYNSPLHF.

This clone was recorded once. V is TRBV11-3 and J is TRBJ2-3; 13 bases are a match to TRBD2. Germline V gene sequence: CDR1 SGHNT, CDR2 YENEEA. The CDR3 covers 16 residues. The V gene end was trimmed by 3 bases and the J gene end by 2 bases; junction bases not matched to a gene: 2. The chain's CDR3 is CASSFGLAGDTDTQYF. For the CDR3, the DNA is TGTGCCAGCAGCTTCGGACTAGCGGGAGACACAGATACGCAGTATTTT.

This sequence joins TRBV18 and TRBJ2-3; D gene uncertain. The length of the CDR3 is 16 residues. V shed 3 bases and J shed 1 base, with 14 bases lying between them. Germline loops: CDR1 KGHSH, CDR2 LQKENI. This CDR3 reads CASSPLPGVGTDTQYF. For the CDR3, the DNA is TGTGCCAGCTCACCCCTTCCCGGAGTAGGCACAGATACGCAGTATTTT.

The chain couples TRBV28 to TRBJ2-1; 7 bases line up with TRBD2. The ends lost 5 bases at V and 8 bases at J; junction bases unmatched: 12. The germline CDR1 and CDR2 sequences are MDHEN and SYDVKM. CDR3 length: 15 residues. The CDR3 sequence is CASSLARGSYDEQFF. DNA for the CDR3: TGTGCCAGCAGTCTCGCGCGGGGGAGTTACGATGAGCAGTTCTTC.

The chain carries TRBV18 and TRBJ1-5; TRBD1 matches 8 bases. This CDR3 has 16 residues. V lost 1 base and J lost 3; bases outside the gene matches: 5. Germline CDR1 is KGHSH and CDR2 is LQKENI. This CDR3 reads CASSPLGQGDNQPQHF. The DNA for the CDR3 is TGTGCCAGCTCACCACTAGGACAGGGAGACAATCAGCCCCAGCATTTT. Looking up the rest from reference TRBV18 and TRBJ1-5 gives the full variable domain: NAGVMQNPRHLVRRRGQEARLRCSPMKGHSHVYWYRQLPEEGLKFMVYLQKENIIDESGMPKERFSAEFPKEGPSILRIQQVVRGDSAAYFCASSPLGQGDNQPQHFGDGTRLSIL.

This clone occurred a few times. The V and J genes are TRBV28 and TRBJ2-7; TRBD2 agrees at 10 bases. J was trimmed by 2 bases and V by 5 bases; bases with no gene match: 9. From germline, CDR1 is MDHEN and CDR2 SYDVKM. The CDR3 runs to 16 residues. The CDR3 spells CASSPPGLAFAYEQYF. The CDR3, as DNA: TGTGCCAGCAGTCCACCGGGACTAGCGTTTGCCTACGAGCAGTACTTC.

This chain uses TRBV12-3 or TRBV12-4 with TRBJ2-2; no definite D call. Trimming took off 6 bases at V and 8 bases at J, with 7 bases between the two ends. The length of the CDR3 is 11 residues. CDR3 nucleotide sequence: TGTGCCAGCAGCCTCCGTGGGGAGCTGTTTTTT. Its protein is CASSLRGELFF.